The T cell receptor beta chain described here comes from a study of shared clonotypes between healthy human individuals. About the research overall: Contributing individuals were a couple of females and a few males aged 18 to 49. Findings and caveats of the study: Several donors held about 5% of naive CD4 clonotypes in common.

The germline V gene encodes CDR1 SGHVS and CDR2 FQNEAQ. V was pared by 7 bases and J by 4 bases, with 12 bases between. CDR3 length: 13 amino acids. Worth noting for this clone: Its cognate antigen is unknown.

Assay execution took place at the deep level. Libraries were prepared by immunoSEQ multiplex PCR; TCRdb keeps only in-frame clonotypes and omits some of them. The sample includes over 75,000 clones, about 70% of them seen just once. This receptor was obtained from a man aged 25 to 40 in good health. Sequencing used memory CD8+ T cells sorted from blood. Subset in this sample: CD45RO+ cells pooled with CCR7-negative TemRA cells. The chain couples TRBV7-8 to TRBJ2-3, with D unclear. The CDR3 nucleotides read TGTGCCAGCACATTAGGCCCATCAGATACGCAGTATTTT. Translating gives CASTLGPSDTQYF. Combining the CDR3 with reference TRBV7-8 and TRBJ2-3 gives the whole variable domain GAGVSQSPRYKVAKRGQDVALRCDPISGHVSLFWYQQALGQGPEFLTYFQNEAQLDKSGLPSDRFFAERPEGSVSTLKIQRTQQEDSAVYLCASTLGPSDTQYFGPGTRLTVL.